This record looks at one T cell receptor beta chain sequence and its context. The entry originates in a study of CD8+ T cells in alopecia areata. Following extraction, RNA underwent reverse transcription to cDNA, which served as the sequencing template. Clones were sequenced by immunoSEQ multiplex PCR, and TCRdb holds only the in-frame ones, with some missing. The sample gives some 200,000 clones, around two fifths of which show up once; approximately 2.4% is in the top ten. The germline CDR1 and CDR2 sequences are LNHNV and YYDKDF (reference sequence). The V gene lost 4 bases and the J gene lost 0 bases, with 13 bases spanning the gap. CDR3 length: 16 residues. The treatment: oral pan-JAK inhibitor, 5-10 mg twice daily.

The origin of this receptor is a human donor with alopecia areata. This chain links TRBV15 with TRBJ2-4, with D perhaps being TRBD1 or TRBD2 (5 bases each). This sample comprised CD4+ T cells sorted from blood, obtained at approximately week 37, from a patient treated with tofacitinib. The CDR3 here is CATSKARDGAKNIQYF. The CDR3 region has the DNA TGTGCCACCAGCAAAGCTAGGGACGGAGCCAAAAACATTCAGTACTTC. Variable domain in full (rest from reference TRBV15 and TRBJ2-4): DAMVIQNPRYQVTQFGKPVTLSCSQTLNHNVMYWYQQKSSQAPKLLFHYYDKDFNNEADTPDNFQSRRPNTSFCFLDIRSPGLGDTAMYLCATSKARDGAKNIQYFGAGTRLSVL.